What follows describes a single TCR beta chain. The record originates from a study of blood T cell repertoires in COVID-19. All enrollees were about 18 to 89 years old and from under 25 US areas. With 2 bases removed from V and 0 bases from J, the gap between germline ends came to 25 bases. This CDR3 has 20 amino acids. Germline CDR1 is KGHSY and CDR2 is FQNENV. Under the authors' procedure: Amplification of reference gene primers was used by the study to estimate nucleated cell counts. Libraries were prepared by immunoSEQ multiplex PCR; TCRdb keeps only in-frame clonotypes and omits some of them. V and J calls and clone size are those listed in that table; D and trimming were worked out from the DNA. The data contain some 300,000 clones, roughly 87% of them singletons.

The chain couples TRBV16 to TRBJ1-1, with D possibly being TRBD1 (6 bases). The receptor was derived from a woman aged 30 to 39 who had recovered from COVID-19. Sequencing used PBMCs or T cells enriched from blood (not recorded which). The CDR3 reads CASSQAFIGQTSVMNTEAFF. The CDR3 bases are TGTGCCAGCAGCCAAGCTTTCATTGGACAGACCTCCGTCATGAACACTGAAGCTTTCTTT.